The 2 T cell receptor beta chains given below trace back to one sample, sequenced in a study of T cell changes during pregnancy in multiple sclerosis. The repertoire was sequenced with immunoSEQ multiplex PCR; TCRdb's copy has only in-frame clones and lacks some. The repertoire holds tens of thousands of clones, with 91% as singletons. Sequenced here: peripheral blood, sampled in the third trimester of pregnancy. Source of these receptors: a female donor in good health, enrolled as a control in a pregnancy study.

This clone was counted a single time. The DNA of the CDR3 is TGTGCCAGTAGTGCGGGGACAGGTTGGGGGGGCTACACCTTC. Translating gives CASSAGTGWGGYTF. This sequence joins TRBV19 and TRBJ1-2; 8 bases line up with TRBD1. CDR1 is LNHDA and CDR2 is SQIVND in the germline V gene (reference sequence). This CDR3 contains 14 residues. The V gene end was trimmed by 5 bases and the J gene end by 8 bases; junction bases not matched to a gene: 10.

The V gene is TRBV30, the J gene TRBJ2-1; D remains ambiguous. This CDR3 is built from 14 residues. Trimming removed 2 bases from V and 4 bases from J, with 12 bases in between. Germline CDR1 GTSNPN, CDR2 SVGIG (reference sequence). CDR3 amino acids: CAWSRSASYNEQFF. CDR3 nucleotide sequence: TGTGCCTGGAGTAGGAGCGCGAGTTACAATGAGCAGTTCTTC.